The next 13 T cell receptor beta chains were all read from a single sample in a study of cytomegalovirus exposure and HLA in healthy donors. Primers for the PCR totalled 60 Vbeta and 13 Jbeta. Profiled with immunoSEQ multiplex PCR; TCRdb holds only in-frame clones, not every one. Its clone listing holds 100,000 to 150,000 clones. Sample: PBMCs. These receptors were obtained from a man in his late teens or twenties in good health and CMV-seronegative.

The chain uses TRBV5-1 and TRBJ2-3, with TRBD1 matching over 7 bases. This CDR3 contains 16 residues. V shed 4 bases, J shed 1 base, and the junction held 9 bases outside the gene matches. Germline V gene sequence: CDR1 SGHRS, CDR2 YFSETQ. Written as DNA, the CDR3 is TGCGCCAGCAGCCGGGACGGGACAGTCGGCACAGATACGCAGTATTTT. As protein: CASSRDGTVGTDTQYF.

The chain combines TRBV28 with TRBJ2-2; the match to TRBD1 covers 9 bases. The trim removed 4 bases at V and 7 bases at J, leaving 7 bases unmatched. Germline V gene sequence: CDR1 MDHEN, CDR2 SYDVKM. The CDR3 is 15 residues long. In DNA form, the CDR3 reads TGTGCCAGCAGTTCAGACAGGGGGTGGAACGGGGAGCTGTTTTTT. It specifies CASSSDRGWNGELFF.

The CDR3 spells CASSLGTSAQETQYF. CDR3 nucleotide sequence: TGTGCCAGCAGCTTGGGGACTAGCGCGCAAGAGACCCAGTACTTC. The rearrangement uses TRBV7-3 and TRBJ2-5; 10 nucleotides align to TRBD2. CDR3 size: 15 residues. Germline CDR1 reads SGHTA; CDR2 reads FQGTGA. The junction had 3 bases not matched to a gene; V was cut back by 3 bases and J by 2 bases.

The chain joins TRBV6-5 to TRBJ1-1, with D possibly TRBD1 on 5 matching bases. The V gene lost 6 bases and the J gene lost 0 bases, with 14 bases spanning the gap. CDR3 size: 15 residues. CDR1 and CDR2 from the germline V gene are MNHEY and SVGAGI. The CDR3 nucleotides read TGTGCCAGCAGGGGACTGGGACTCCTGAACACTGAAGCTTTCTTT. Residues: CASRGLGLLNTEAFF.

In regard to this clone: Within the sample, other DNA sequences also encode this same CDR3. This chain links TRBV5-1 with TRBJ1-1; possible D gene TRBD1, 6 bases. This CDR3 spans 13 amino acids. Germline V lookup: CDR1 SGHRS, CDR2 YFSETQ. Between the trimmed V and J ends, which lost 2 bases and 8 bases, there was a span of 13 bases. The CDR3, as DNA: TGCGCCAGCAGCTTCCAGGGGCGCACCGAAGCTTTCTTT. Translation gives CASSFQGRTEAFF.

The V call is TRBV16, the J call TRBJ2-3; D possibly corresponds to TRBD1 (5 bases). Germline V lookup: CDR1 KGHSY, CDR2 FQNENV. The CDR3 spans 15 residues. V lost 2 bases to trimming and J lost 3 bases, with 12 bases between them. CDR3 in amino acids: CASSQKTVRTDTQYF. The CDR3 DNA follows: TGTGCCAGCAGCCAAAAGACAGTACGGACAGATACGCAGTATTTT.

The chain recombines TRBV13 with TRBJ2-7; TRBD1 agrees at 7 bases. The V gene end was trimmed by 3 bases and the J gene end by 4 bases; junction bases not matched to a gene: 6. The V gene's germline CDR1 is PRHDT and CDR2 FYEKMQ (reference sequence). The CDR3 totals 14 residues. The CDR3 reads CASSLGTVTYEQYF. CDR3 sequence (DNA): TGTGCCAGCAGCTTGGGGACAGTGACATACGAGCAGTACTTC. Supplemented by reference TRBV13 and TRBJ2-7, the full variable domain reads AAGVIQSPRHLIKEKRETATLKCYPIPRHDTVYWYQQGPGQDPQFLISFYEKMQSDKGSIPDRFSAQQFSDYHSELNMSSLELGDSALYFCASSLGTVTYEQYFGPGTRLTVT.

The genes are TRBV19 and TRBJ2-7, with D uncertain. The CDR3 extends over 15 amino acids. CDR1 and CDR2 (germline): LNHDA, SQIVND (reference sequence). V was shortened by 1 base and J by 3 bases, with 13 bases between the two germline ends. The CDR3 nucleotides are TGTGCCAGTAGTATAGGCGGTGCAGCTTACTACGAGCAGTACTTC. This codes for CASSIGGAAYYEQYF.

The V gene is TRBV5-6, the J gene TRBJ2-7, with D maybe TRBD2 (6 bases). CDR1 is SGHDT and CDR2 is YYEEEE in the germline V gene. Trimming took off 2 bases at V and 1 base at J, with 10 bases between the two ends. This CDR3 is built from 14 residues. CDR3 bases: TGTGCCAGCAGCTTTACGGAGGGGTCCTACGAGCAGTACTTC. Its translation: CASSFTEGSYEQYF.

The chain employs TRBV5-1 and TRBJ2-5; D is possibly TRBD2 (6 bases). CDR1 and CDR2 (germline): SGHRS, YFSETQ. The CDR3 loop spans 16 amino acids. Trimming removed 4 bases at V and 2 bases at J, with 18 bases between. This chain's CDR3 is CASSQGPSGEQETQYF. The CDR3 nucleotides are TGCGCCAGCAGCCAAGGGCCCTCGGGGGAGCAAGAGACCCAGTACTTC. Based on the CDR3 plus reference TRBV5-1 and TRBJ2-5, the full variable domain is KAGVTQTPRYLIKTRGQQVTLSCSPISGHRSVSWYQQTPGQGLQFLFEYFSETQRNKGNFPGRFSGRQFSNSRSEMNVSTLELGDSALYLCASSQGPSGEQETQYFGPGTRLLVL.

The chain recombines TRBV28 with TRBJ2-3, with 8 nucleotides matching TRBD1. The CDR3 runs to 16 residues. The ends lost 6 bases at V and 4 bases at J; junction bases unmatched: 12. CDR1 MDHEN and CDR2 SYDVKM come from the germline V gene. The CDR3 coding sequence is TGTGCCAGCAGCCCAGGGATCAGGGGGCAAGCAGATACGCAGTATTTT. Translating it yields CASSPGIRGQADTQYF.

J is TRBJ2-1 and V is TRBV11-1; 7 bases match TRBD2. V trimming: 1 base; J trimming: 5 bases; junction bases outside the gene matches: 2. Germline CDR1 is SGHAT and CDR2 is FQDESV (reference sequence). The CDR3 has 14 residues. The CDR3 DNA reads TGTGCCAGCAGCTTAGTAGGGACTAACAATGAGCAGTTCTTC. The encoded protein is CASSLVGTNNEQFF.

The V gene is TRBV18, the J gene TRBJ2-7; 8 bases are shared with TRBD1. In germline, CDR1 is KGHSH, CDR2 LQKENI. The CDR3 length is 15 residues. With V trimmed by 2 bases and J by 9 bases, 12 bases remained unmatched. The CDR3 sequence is CASSPGGAGGAVQYF. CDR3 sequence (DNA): TGTGCCAGCTCACCAGGGGGCGCAGGGGGCGCCGTGCAGTACTTC.